Included here is one TCR beta chain sequence, with context. This record belongs to a study of PD-L1 blockade in urothelial cancer. Whole-study context: T cells were recovered from blood samples at a median of around 140,000.

This table comes from immunoSEQ multiplex PCR, and its TCRdb copy is limited to in-frame clones, with some not included. Of 80,000 to 95,000 clones in the sample, approximately 87% are singletons; the top ten hold around 8%. The time point was: peripheral blood 6 weeks after treatment start. The CDR3 has 15 amino acids. Germline V CDR1 and CDR2: SNHLY, FYNNEI. Trimming left V 0 bases short and J 8 bases short, with 11 bases between. The rearrangement links TRBV2 to TRBJ1-6; no firm D call. The source was PBMCs, collected around atezolizumab (anti-PD-L1) treatment. The clonotype was recovered from a man between 65 and 79 years old with urothelial cancer. The CDR3 DNA is TGTGCCAGCAGTGAAGCACAATCTTCCCATTCACCCCTCCACTTT. This sequence encodes CASSEAQSSHSPLHF.